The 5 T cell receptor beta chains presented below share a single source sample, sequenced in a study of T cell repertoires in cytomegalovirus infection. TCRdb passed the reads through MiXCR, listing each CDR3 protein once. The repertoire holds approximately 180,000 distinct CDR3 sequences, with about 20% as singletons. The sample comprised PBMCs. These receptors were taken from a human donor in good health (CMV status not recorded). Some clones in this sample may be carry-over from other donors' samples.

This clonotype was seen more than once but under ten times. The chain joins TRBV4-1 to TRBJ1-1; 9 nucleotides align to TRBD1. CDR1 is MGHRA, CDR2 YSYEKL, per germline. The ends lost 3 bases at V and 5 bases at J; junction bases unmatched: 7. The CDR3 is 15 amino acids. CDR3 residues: CASSHPGQGGTEAFF. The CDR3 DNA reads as TGCGCCAGCAGCCATCCGGGACAGGGTGGTACTGAAGCTTTCTTT.

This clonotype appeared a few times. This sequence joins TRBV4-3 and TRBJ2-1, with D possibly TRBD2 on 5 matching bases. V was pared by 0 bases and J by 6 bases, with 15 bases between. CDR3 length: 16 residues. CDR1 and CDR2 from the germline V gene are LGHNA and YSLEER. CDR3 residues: CASSQDSREITNEQFF. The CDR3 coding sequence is TGCGCCAGCAGCCAAGATTCTCGGGAAATCACCAATGAGCAGTTCTTC.

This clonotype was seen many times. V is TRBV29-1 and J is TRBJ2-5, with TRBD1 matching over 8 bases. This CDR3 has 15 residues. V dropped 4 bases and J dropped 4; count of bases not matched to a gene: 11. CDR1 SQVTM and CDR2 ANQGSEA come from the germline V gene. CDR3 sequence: CSVVRDRTFRETQYF. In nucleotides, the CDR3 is TGCAGCGTTGTTAGGGACAGGACCTTTCGAGAGACCCAGTACTTC.

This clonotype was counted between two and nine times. This CDR3 is CASSLTQDYGYTF. In DNA form, the CDR3 reads TGTGCCAGCAGCTTAACACAGGACTATGGCTACACCTTC. The V gene is TRBV7-3, the J gene TRBJ1-2; a possible D gene is TRBD1 (5 bases). CDR1 and CDR2 (germline): SGHTA, FQGTGA. V shed 0 bases and J shed 3 bases, with 5 bases lying between them. The CDR3 length is 13 residues.

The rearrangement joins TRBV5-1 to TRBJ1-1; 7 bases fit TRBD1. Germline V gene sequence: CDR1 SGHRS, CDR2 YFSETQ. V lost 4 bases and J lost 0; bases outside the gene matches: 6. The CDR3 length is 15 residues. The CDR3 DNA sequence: TGCGCCAGCAGCATGGACAGGCCTATGAACACTGAAGCTTTCTTT. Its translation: CASSMDRPMNTEAFF.